These 18 T cell receptor beta chains share one sample of origin, sequenced in a study of T cells in localized non-small cell lung cancer. The method was immunoSEQ multiplex PCR; TCRdb's version includes in-frame clones alone and lacks a portion of them. The table shows 35,000 or so clones, with around 90% occurring only once. Sequences were derived from peripheral blood, sampled before any cancer treatment. The receptors originated from a man between 40 and 70 years old with stage I lung adenocarcinoma.

This chain uses TRBV30 with TRBJ2-5, with 12 positions matching TRBD2. Germline V gene lookup returns CDR1 GTSNPN and CDR2 SVGIG (reference sequence). The CDR3 totals 14 residues. The junction had 1 base not matched to a gene; V was cut back by 3 bases and J by 2 bases. CDR3 DNA: TGTGCCTGGAGGGGACTAGCGGGTCAAGAGACCCAGTACTTC. Residues: CAWRGLAGQETQYF.

V usage is TRBV18 and J usage is TRBJ2-3, with D tentatively TRBD2 (5 bases). Germline V gives CDR1 KGHSH, CDR2 LQKENI. V was pared by 2 bases and J by 0 bases, with 21 bases between. CDR3 length equals 19 residues. DNA of the CDR3: TGTGCCAGCTCACCATTGCGGAACCGGGGTCTTGGGAGCACAGATACGCAGTATTTT. Translation: CASSPLRNRGLGSTDTQYF.

This clone was counted a single time. The gene calls are TRBV11-2 and TRBJ2-5; D may be TRBD2 (5 bases). Germline V CDR1 and CDR2: SGHAT, FQNNGV. V lost 1 base to trimming and J lost 5 bases, with 14 bases between them. This CDR3 contains 15 residues. The CDR3 coding sequence is TGTGCCAGCAGCTTAGTGCGGCTAGCCAGGGAGACCCAGTACTTC. Residues: CASSLVRLARETQYF.

In nucleotides, the CDR3 is TGTGCCAGTAGTGTTTCGCCGGGTTTGGGTTGGACAGATACGCAGTATTTT. This codes for CASSVSPGLGWTDTQYF. The chain uses TRBV19 and TRBJ2-3; D gene uncertain. CDR1 and CDR2 from the germline V gene are LNHDA and SQIVND (reference sequence). V lost 5 bases, J lost 3 bases, and 21 bases lay in between. The CDR3 is made up of 17 amino acids.

The chain links TRBV11-2 to TRBJ2-7; D remains unclear. The CDR3 extends over 13 amino acids. Germline values: CDR1 SGHAT, CDR2 FQNNGV. Deletions cut 4 bases from V and 2 bases from J, with 9 bases between. The chain's CDR3 is CASSSSLAYEQYF. The CDR3 coding sequence is TGTGCCAGCAGCTCCTCGCTAGCCTACGAGCAGTACTTC. The variable domain in full, completed from reference TRBV11-2 and TRBJ2-7, reads EAGVAQSPRYKIIEKRQSVAFWCNPISGHATLYWYQQILGQGPKLLIQFQNNGVVDDSQLPKDRFSAERLKGVDSTLKIQPAKLEDSAVYLCASSSSLAYEQYFGPGTRLTVT.

J is TRBJ1-1 and V is TRBV30; D not resolved. The CDR3 runs to 19 residues. V lost 4 bases and J 0 bases, leaving 27 bases between the germline ends. Germline values: CDR1 GTSNPN, CDR2 SVGIG (reference sequence). The CDR3 coding sequence is TGTGCCTGGATACTTGCCCGGGAGGGCAGCCAAGGAATGAACACTGAAGCTTTCTTT. Protein: CAWILAREGSQGMNTEAFF.

This clone was recorded once. The rearrangement uses TRBV27 and TRBJ1-1, with 9 bases matching TRBD1. This CDR3 comprises 14 residues. Germline V lookup: CDR1 MNHEY, CDR2 SMNVEV (reference sequence). Germline trimming cut 6 bases from V and 6 bases from J; bases unmatched to any gene: 8. This CDR3 reads CASRDGQGIAEAFF. The CDR3 nucleotides read TGTGCCAGCAGGGACGGACAGGGGATCGCTGAAGCTTTCTTT.

The rearrangement joins TRBV25-1 to TRBJ2-3; D is unresolved. V lost 4 bases and J lost 3, with 17 bases in between. This CDR3 region has 16 residues. CDR1 and CDR2 (germline): MGHDK, SYGVNS. CDR3: CASSVGMRSSTDTQYF. The CDR3 bases are TGTGCCAGCAGTGTAGGAATGCGGAGTTCTACAGATACGCAGTATTTT.

V usage is TRBV6-1 and J usage is TRBJ1-2; D is ambiguous. This CDR3 is 14 amino acids long. Trimming stripped 1 base from V and 4 bases from J, with 10 bases between. Germline lookup yields CDR1 MNHNS and CDR2 SASEGT. The CDR3 reads CASSEGGGIYGYTF. The DNA of the CDR3 is TGTGCCAGCAGTGAAGGTGGCGGAATCTATGGCTACACCTTC.

The chain carries TRBV9 and TRBJ1-1; D is unresolved. Germline lookup yields CDR1 SGDLS and CDR2 YYNGEE. The V and J ends lost 1 base and 4 bases respectively, with 8 bases between them. The CDR3 is made up of 13 amino acids. The CDR3 sequence is CASSVYPGTEAFF. CDR3 nucleotides: TGTGCCAGCAGCGTATACCCGGGCACTGAAGCTTTCTTT.

This chain uses TRBV9 with TRBJ2-6; TRBD1 is a possible D gene (6 bases). CDR1 is SGDLS and CDR2 is YYNGEE in the germline V gene. Trimming cost V 2 bases and J 0 bases, with 12 bases left between them. The CDR3 totals 17 residues. The CDR3 loop is CASSVLQGSSGANVLTF. The CDR3 nucleotides read TGTGCCAGCAGCGTTCTACAGGGCAGCTCTGGGGCCAACGTCCTGACTTTC.

The DNA for the CDR3 is TGTGCCAGCAGCAAAGTAGGGGGAGGCTATGGCTACACCTTC. This sequence encodes CASSKVGGGYGYTF. The chain has TRBV7-2 and TRBJ1-2, with D perhaps TRBD1 (6 bases). Deletions cut 5 bases from V and 4 bases from J, with 14 bases between. Germline CDR1 SGHTA, CDR2 FQGNSA. This CDR3 has 14 residues.

This chain joins TRBV9 and TRBJ1-6, with D perhaps matching TRBD1 (5 bases). Trimming removed 0 bases from V and 10 bases from J, with 5 bases in between. The CDR3 consists of 12 residues. Germline values: CDR1 SGDLS, CDR2 YYNGEE. CDR3 region: CASSVEGSPLHF. For the CDR3, the DNA is TGTGCCAGCAGCGTAGAGGGGTCACCCCTCCACTTT.

The chain is built from TRBV19 and TRBJ1-5; D perhaps matches TRBD1 (5 bases). Germline CDR1 and CDR2: LNHDA and SQIVND (reference sequence). V dropped 5 bases and J dropped 11 bases, with 19 bases sitting between them. This CDR3 has 14 residues. For the CDR3, the DNA is TGTGCCAGTAGTCCTGACGCCGCCGGGGGGTCCCAGCATTTT. It codes for CASSPDAAGGSQHF.

The V gene is TRBV5-1, the J gene TRBJ1-2; 8 positions agree with TRBD1. The length of the CDR3 is 14 residues. V lost 2 bases, J lost 6 bases, and 6 bases stayed unmatched. From germline, CDR1 is SGHRS and CDR2 YFSETQ. CDR3 region: CASSFGGQADGYTF. In DNA, the CDR3 is TGCGCCAGCAGCTTTGGGGGACAGGCGGATGGCTACACCTTC.

The V call is TRBV4-1, the J call TRBJ1-3; D is perhaps TRBD1 (5 bases). V was clipped by 2 bases and J by 5 bases, with 13 bases between them. The germline gives CDR1 MGHRA, CDR2 YSYEKL. This CDR3 has 15 amino acids. The CDR3 sequence: CASSQTPGLRNTIYF. The CDR3 bases are TGCGCCAGCAGCCAAACCCCGGGACTTCGAAACACCATATATTTT.

The genes are TRBV16 and TRBJ2-7; D unclear. V was cut by 0 bases and J by 5 bases, with 20 bases left in between. This CDR3 has 17 amino acids. CDR1 is KGHSY, CDR2 FQNENV, per germline. The DNA for the CDR3 is TGTGCCAGCAGCCAATCTCGGGCCCATTATGGGTTCCACGAGCAGTACTTC. Protein product: CASSQSRAHYGFHEQYF.

V gene TRBV6-1 combines with J gene TRBJ2-7, with D possibly TRBD2 on 6 matching bases. Trimming stripped 5 bases from V and 5 bases from J, with 13 bases between. CDR1 and CDR2 (germline): MNHNS, SASEGT. CDR3 length equals 13 residues. CDR3 in amino acids: CASSSGPGDEQYF. The CDR3 bases are TGTGCCAGCAGTTCCGGTCCGGGGGACGAGCAGTACTTC.